The 4 T cell receptor beta chains in this list originate from one sample, sequenced in a study of molecular identifiers for immune sequencing clone quantification. TCRdb itself ran the PCR reads through MiXCR, one entry per CDR3 protein. The data show about 320,000 distinct CDR3 sequences, about 23% seen once. The sequencing sample was made of naive CD8+ T cells from blood, with Jurkat cell RNA spiked in. Sample subset: FACS-sorted CD8+CD4-CCR7+CD45RA+ naive T cells. The receptors come from a human donor in good health. Some libraries in this study had Jurkat cell RNA spiked in.

In the case of this clonotype: A single base separates this from a much larger clone, so it may be a read error. The chain combines TRBV6-5 with TRBJ1-1, with D hard to call. V was pared by 0 bases and J by 4 bases, with 9 bases between. Germline lookup yields CDR1 MNHEY and CDR2 SVGAGI. The CDR3 is 14 amino acids. The CDR3 DNA reads as TGTGCCAGCAGTTACTCGGGAGGGCCCACTGAAGCTTTCTTT. It is translated as CASSYSGGPTEAFF.

There are a few counts of this clonotype. This sequence joins TRBV27 and TRBJ2-1; D perhaps matches TRBD2 (6 bases). The CDR3 is 15 amino acids. V was cut by 2 bases and J by 3 bases, with 11 bases left in between. Germline V gene sequence: CDR1 MNHEY, CDR2 SMNVEV (reference sequence). The CDR3 DNA follows: TGTGCCAGCAGTTTAGATTCGGACTACTACAATGAGCAGTTCTTC. Translation: CASSLDSDYYNEQFF.

V usage is TRBV28 and J usage is TRBJ2-2; the D is unclear. Germline CDR1 reads MDHEN; CDR2 reads SYDVKM. CDR3 length: 14 residues. V shed 6 bases and J shed 4 bases, with 12 bases lying between them. The CDR3 reads CASSRRWTTGELFF. The CDR3 nucleotides are TGTGCCAGCAGCCGACGATGGACCACCGGGGAGCTGTTTTTT.

This clonotype is a singleton in its sample. A single base separates this from a much larger clone, so it may be a read error. V and J are TRBV5-1 and TRBJ2-1, with TRBD2 as a possible D gene (7 bases). Germline assignment: CDR1 SGHRS and CDR2 YFSETQ. The CDR3 is 15 residues long. CDR3 in DNA: TGCGCCAGCAGCTTGGAGGGGGGGCCCATCAATAAGCAGTTCTTC. It translates to CASSLEGGPINKQFF.